Presented here are 26 T cell receptor beta chains from one specimen sequenced in a study of T cell repertoires in cytomegalovirus infection. MiXCR, applied by TCRdb to the reads, yields one record per CDR3 protein. The table lists about 830,000 distinct CDR3 sequences, approximately 30% of them singletons, with around an eighth in the top ten. These receptors have no identified antigens. Material: cultured CD8+ T cells from PBMCs, obtained from culture after CMV antigen stimulation. These receptors all stem from a human donor in good health (CMV status not recorded). Some clones in this sample may be carry-over from other donors' samples.

The rearrangement joins TRBV28 to TRBJ2-1; 7 nucleotides align to TRBD2. Germline V gene sequence: CDR1 MDHEN, CDR2 SYDVKM. Trimming at V came to 5 bases and at J to 8 bases, leaving 3 bases not matched to a gene. This CDR3 is 12 amino acids long. This CDR3 is CASSGREHEQFF. The CDR3 bases are TGTGCCAGCAGTGGGAGGGAACATGAGCAGTTCTTC. The full variable domain, its missing parts supplied by reference TRBV28 and TRBJ2-1, is DVKVTQSSRYLVKRTGEKVFLECVQDMDHENMFWYRQDPGLGLRLIYFSYDVKMKEKGDIPEGYSVSREKKERFSLILESASTNQTSMYLCASSGREHEQFFGPGTRLTVL.

The V gene is TRBV19, the J gene TRBJ1-5; D ambiguous. CDR1 is LNHDA and CDR2 is SQIVND in the germline V gene (reference sequence). Trimming removed 3 bases at V and 3 bases at J, with 18 bases between. The CDR3 is 17 residues long. Here the CDR3 reads CASSISARQKFNQPQHF. The CDR3 DNA reads TGTGCCAGTAGTATTTCGGCGAGACAAAAGTTCAATCAGCCCCAGCATTTT.

This clonotype was recorded a few times. The V call is TRBV4-1, the J call TRBJ2-1; D is ambiguous. The V end lost 4 bases, the J end lost 6 bases, and 10 bases lay between the germline ends. The CDR3 runs to 13 residues. Germline CDR1 reads MGHRA; CDR2 reads YSYEKL. The CDR3 DNA reads TGCGCCAGCAGCCCTCACCCGTTCAATGAGCAGTTCTTC. It encodes CASSPHPFNEQFF.

This clonotype occurred a few times. V usage is TRBV3-1 and J usage is TRBJ2-2; no reliable D call. V gave up 0 bases and J gave up 1 base, with 9 bases separating them. CDR1 LGHDT and CDR2 YNNKEL come from the germline V gene (reference sequence). The CDR3 spans 16 residues. This chain's CDR3 is CASSQDISLNTGELFF. CDR3 DNA sequence: TGTGCCAGCAGCCAAGATATCAGCCTGAACACCGGGGAGCTGTTTTTT.

The genes are TRBV19 and TRBJ2-1; D possibly corresponds to TRBD2 (5 bases). The CDR3 contains 15 residues. With 1 base removed from V and 8 bases from J, the gap between germline ends came to 15 bases. CDR1 and CDR2 (germline): LNHDA, SQIVND (reference sequence). CDR3 amino acids: CASSIAWDASHEQFF. In DNA form, the CDR3 reads TGTGCCAGTAGTATAGCCTGGGATGCTAGCCATGAGCAGTTCTTC.

This clonotype came up many times. The rearrangement joins TRBV12-3 or TRBV12-4 to TRBJ2-7; tentative D call: TRBD2 (6 bases). Trimming took 5 bases from V and 2 from J, leaving 19 bases between them. This CDR3 spans 16 amino acids. CDR3 protein: CASSPDRGLSTYEQYF. In DNA, the CDR3 is TGTGCCAGCAGTCCCGACCGGGGGTTGTCCACCTACGAGCAGTACTTC.

The chain links TRBV19 to TRBJ1-1; D ambiguous. CDR3 size: 14 residues. CDR1 is LNHDA, CDR2 SQIVND, per germline (reference sequence). Trimming cost V 1 base and J 2 bases, with 8 bases left between them. CDR3 in amino acids: CASSIASLNTEAFF. The CDR3 DNA sequence: TGTGCCAGTAGTATAGCCAGCCTCAACACTGAAGCTTTCTTT.

There are many counts of this clonotype. The genes are TRBV4-1 and TRBJ2-2; D remains ambiguous. CDR3 length: 15 residues. V shed 1 base and J shed 0 bases, with 6 bases lying between them. Germline CDR1 is MGHRA and CDR2 is YSYEKL. CDR3 region: CASSQGPTNTGELFF. The CDR3 region has the DNA TGCGCCAGCAGCCAAGGGCCTACGAACACCGGGGAGCTGTTTTTT.

The table lists this clonotype with a few counts. V gene TRBV7-9 combines with J gene TRBJ2-1; 8 bases agree with TRBD2. V trimming: 5 bases; J trimming: 13 bases; junction bases outside the gene matches: 4. CDR1 is SEHNR and CDR2 is FQNEAQ in the germline V gene (reference sequence). The CDR3 has 11 residues. CDR3 nucleotide sequence: TGTGCCAGCAGCCCGGGGGGGTCTCAGTTCTTC. It translates to CASSPGGSQFF.

The sample holds a few counts of this clonotype. The gene calls are TRBV7-9 and TRBJ2-3; 12 nucleotides match TRBD1. The CDR3 sequence is 18 residues long. With V trimmed by 4 bases and J by 2 bases, 10 bases remained unmatched. Germline V gene lookup returns CDR1 SEHNR and CDR2 FQNEAQ (reference sequence). As DNA, the CDR3 is TGTGCCAGCAGCTGGCCCAGGGCGGGACAGGGGGCCACAGATACGCAGTATTTT. It translates to CASSWPRAGQGATDTQYF.

The sample holds a few counts of this clonotype. The chain recombines TRBV7-9 with TRBJ1-1; TRBD1 is a possible D gene (5 bases). The CDR3 runs 12 residues. Germline CDR1 SEHNR, CDR2 FQNEAQ (reference sequence). V was cut by 8 bases and J by 5 bases, with 12 bases left in between. CDR3 sequence reads: CASGRGGTEAFF. CDR3 nucleotide sequence: TGTGCCAGCGGCCGGGGGGGAACTGAAGCTTTCTTT. Combining the CDR3 with reference TRBV7-9 and TRBJ1-1 gives the whole variable domain DTGVSQNPRHKITKRGQNVTFRCDPISEHNRLYWYRQTLGQGPEFLTYFQNEAQLEKSRLLSDRFSAERPKGSFSTLEIQRTEQGDSAMYLCASGRGGTEAFFGQGTRLTVV.

This clonotype was observed a few times. The V and J genes are TRBV6-2 or TRBV6-3 and TRBJ1-1; no reliable D call. The CDR3 consists of 11 residues. Germline V gene data show CDR1 as MNHEY and CDR2 as SVGEGT. Trimming removed 6 bases from V and 7 bases from J, with 9 bases in between. CDR3 in DNA: TGTGCCAGCAGAACAACGGGTGAAGCTTTCTTT. Translating gives CASRTTGEAFF.

This clonotype was found once. The chain employs TRBV7-6 and TRBJ2-7; no firm D call. Germline V gives CDR1 SGHVS, CDR2 FNYEAQ. Trimming pared 4 bases from V and 3 bases from J, leaving 7 bases between. The CDR3 totals 12 residues. The CDR3 DNA is TGTGCCAGCAGCTCGAACCACTACGAGCAGTACTTC. Translating it yields CASSSNHYEQYF.

This clonotype was counted only a few times. The chain carries TRBV7-6 and TRBJ1-2; D remains unclear. Germline lookup yields CDR1 SGHVS and CDR2 FNYEAQ. Trimming stripped 4 bases from V and 3 bases from J, with 9 bases between. The CDR3 is made up of 13 amino acids. CDR3 residues: CASSSPGYYGYTF. In nucleotides, the CDR3 is TGTGCCAGCAGCTCGCCGGGGTACTATGGCTACACCTTC.

This clonotype turned up a few times. The chain combines TRBV19 with TRBJ1-1; D is uncertain. V was shortened by 5 bases and J by 11 bases, with 9 bases between the two germline ends. CDR1 is LNHDA and CDR2 is SQIVND in the germline V gene (reference sequence). This CDR3 has 10 amino acids. CDR3 sequence reads: CASSSFVAFF. CDR3 nucleotide sequence: TGTGCCAGTAGTTCCTTCGTTGCTTTCTTT. The whole variable domain, filled in from reference TRBV19 and TRBJ1-1, reads DGGITQSPKYLFRKEGQNVTLSCEQNLNHDAMYWYRQDPGQGLRLIYYSQIVNDFQKGDIAEGYSVSREKKESFPLTVTSAQKNPTAFYLCASSSFVAFFGQGTRLTVV.

J is TRBJ2-3 and V is TRBV7-4; D may be TRBD1 (5 bases). The V end was cut by 5 bases, the J end by 3 bases, with 15 bases between. Germline values: CDR1 SGHVT, CDR2 SQSDAQ. The CDR3 is 15 amino acids. For the CDR3, the DNA is TGTGCCAGCAGCGCCAGGGCCATGGGGACAGATACGCAGTATTTT. Amino acids: CASSARAMGTDTQYF.

This clonotype has only a few counts. The V gene is TRBV20-1, the J gene TRBJ2-5, with TRBD2 matching 7 bases. V shed 5 bases and J 5 bases; nucleotides not matched to a gene: 14. The CDR3 totals 15 residues. Germline lookup yields CDR1 DFQATT and CDR2 SNEGSKA (reference sequence). CDR3 nucleotides: TGCAGTGCTGCCCCCACGTTGACTAGCCTGGAGACCCAGTACTTC. Translated, it gives CSAAPTLTSLETQYF.

This clonotype appeared a few times. V and J are TRBV12-3 or TRBV12-4 and TRBJ1-3; D is uncertain. With 10 bases removed from V and 4 bases from J, the gap between germline ends came to 8 bases. The CDR3 runs 11 residues. CDR3 in DNA: TGTGCCAACCGGTGGGGAAACACCATATATTTT. The encoded protein is CANRWGNTIYF.

The chain carries TRBV10-3 and TRBJ1-5; D is possibly TRBD1 (6 bases). From germline, CDR1 is ENHRY and CDR2 SYGVKD. Between the trimmed V and J ends, which lost 3 bases and 6 bases, there was a span of 15 bases. There are 15 residues in the CDR3. The CDR3 sequence is CAISERTELGQPQHF. The CDR3 DNA reads as TGTGCCATCAGTGAAAGGACAGAGTTAGGTCAGCCCCAGCATTTT.

The rearrangement joins TRBV27 to TRBJ1-2, with TRBD1 as a possible D gene (6 bases). CDR3 length: 18 residues. The V end lost 5 bases, the J end lost 0 bases, and 22 bases lay between the germline ends. CDR1 is MNHEY and CDR2 is SMNVEV in the germline V gene (reference sequence). This CDR3 reads CASSPRTAQFDSNYGYTF. The CDR3 DNA is TGTGCCAGCAGTCCTCGGACAGCTCAATTCGACTCTAACTATGGCTACACCTTC.

Details on this clonotype: A much larger clone lies a single base off, so this may be a read error. The chain employs TRBV6-1 and TRBJ2-7; no clear D gene. With 5 bases removed from V and 2 bases from J, the gap between germline ends came to 10 bases. CDR3 length equals 13 residues. Germline assignment: CDR1 MNHNS and CDR2 SASEGT. The CDR3 region is CASSKLPAYEQYV. The DNA for the CDR3 is TGTGCCAGCAGTAAACTTCCGGCCTACGAGCAGTACGTC.

This chain uses TRBV29-1 with TRBJ2-1, with a tentative D call TRBD2 (6 bases). The CDR3 runs to 11 residues. V dropped 6 bases and J dropped 9 bases, with 12 bases sitting between them. Looked up from germline, CDR1 is SQVTM and CDR2 is ANQGSEA. CDR3 nucleotides: TGCAGCGTCTTGATTAGCGGTGAGCAGTTCTTC. Translating gives CSVLISGEQFF.

This clonotype was recorded a few times. V is TRBV7-9 and J is TRBJ1-2; TRBD1 matches 7 bases. This CDR3 region has 12 residues. Germline V gives CDR1 SEHNR, CDR2 FQNEAQ (reference sequence). Trimming cost V 3 bases and J 8 bases; bases outside gene matches: 3. As DNA, the CDR3 is TGTGCCAGCAGCTTCCAGGGGGACGGCTACACCTTC. Translated: CASSFQGDGYTF.

This clonotype has only a few counts. This sequence joins TRBV6-1 and TRBJ2-7, with D unresolved. The CDR3 totals 13 residues. The germline V and J ends were trimmed by 7 bases and 0 bases, with 10 bases remaining between them. Per germline, CDR1 MNHNS and CDR2 SASEGT. The CDR3 loop reads CASKDGTSYEQYF. The DNA for the CDR3 is TGTGCCAGCAAGGACGGAACCTCCTACGAGCAGTACTTC.

CDR3 DNA sequence: TGTGCCAGCAGCCACCCCCCAGGGGGATACACCGGGGAGCTGTTTTTT. It encodes CASSHPPGGYTGELFF. The chain is built from TRBV9 and TRBJ2-2, with 7 positions matching TRBD1. There are 16 residues in the CDR3. Germline assignment: CDR1 SGDLS and CDR2 YYNGEE. V shed 4 bases, J shed 3 bases, and the junction held 9 bases outside the gene matches.

Many counts were recorded for this clonotype. The chain couples TRBV7-6 to TRBJ2-1; 8 bases align to TRBD2. V was clipped by 4 bases and J by 6 bases; unmatched bases: 8. This CDR3 has 15 amino acids. The germline gives CDR1 SGHVS, CDR2 FNYEAQ. The CDR3 here is CASSSLSGVGNEQFF. In nucleotides, the CDR3 is TGTGCCAGCAGCTCGCTTAGCGGGGTTGGCAATGAGCAGTTCTTC.